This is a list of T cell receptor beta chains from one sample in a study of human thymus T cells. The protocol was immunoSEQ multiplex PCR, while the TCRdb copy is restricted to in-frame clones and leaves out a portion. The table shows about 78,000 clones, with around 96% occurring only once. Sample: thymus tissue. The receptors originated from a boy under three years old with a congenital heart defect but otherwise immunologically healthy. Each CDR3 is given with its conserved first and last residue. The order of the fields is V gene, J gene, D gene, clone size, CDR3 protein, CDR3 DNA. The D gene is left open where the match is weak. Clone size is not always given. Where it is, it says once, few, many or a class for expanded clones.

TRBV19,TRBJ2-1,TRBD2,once,CASSPERGGPNEQFF,TGTGCCAGTAGCCCCGAGCGGGGGGGCCCGAATGAGCAGTTCTTC
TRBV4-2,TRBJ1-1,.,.,CASSQDLGNRDTEAFF,TGTGCCAGCAGCCAAGATCTCGGGAATCGGGACACTGAAGCTTTCTTT
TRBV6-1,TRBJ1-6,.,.,CASSESEWGNTNSPLHF,TGTGCCAGCAGTGAATCCGAGTGGGGGAACACTAATTCACCCCTCCACTTT
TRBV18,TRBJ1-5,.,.,CASSPTVGHGRQPQHF,TGTGCCAGCTCACCAACTGTGGGACACGGAAGGCAGCCCCAGCATTTT
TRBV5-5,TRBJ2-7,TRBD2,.,CASSPGWGKRERFHEQYF,TGTGCCAGCAGCCCGGGATGGGGTAAGCGGGAGAGATTCCACGAGCAGTACTTC
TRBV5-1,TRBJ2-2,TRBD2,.,CASSLLFRGPRGGGPRNTGELFF,TGCGCCAGCAGCTTGTTATTCAGGGGCCCGCGAGGCGGGGGGCCTAGGAACACCGGGGAGCTGTTTTTT
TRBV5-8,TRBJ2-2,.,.,CASSRYGPGELFF,TGTGCCAGCAGCCGCTATGGCCCCGGGGAGCTGTTTTTT
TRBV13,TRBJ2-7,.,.,CASSSIRSYEQYF,TGTGCCAGCAGCTCCATCCGGTCCTACGAGCAGTACTTC
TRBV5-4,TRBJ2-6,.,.,CASSLGAGFMTF,TGTGCCAGCAGCTTGGGGGCCGGGTTTATGACTTTC
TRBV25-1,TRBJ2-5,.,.,CASSPPRERHLQETQYF,TGTGCCAGCAGTCCACCTAGAGAGCGTCACCTCCAAGAGACCCAGTACTTC
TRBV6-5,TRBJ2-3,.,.,CASSPVWGLTDTQYF,TGTGCCAGCAGCCCAGTGTGGGGACTCACAGATACGCAGTATTTT
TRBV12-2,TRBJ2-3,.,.,CASRQPGGTSGRAVSSTDTQYF,TGTGCAAGTCGCCAACCCGGAGGGACTAGCGGGAGGGCCGTTTCGAGCACAGATACGCAGTATTTT
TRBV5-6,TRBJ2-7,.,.,CASSFDQAYEQYF,TGTGCCAGCAGCTTTGACCAGGCTTACGAGCAGTACTTC
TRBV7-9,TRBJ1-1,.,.,CASSAYRAKDRMNTEAFF,TGTGCCAGCAGCGCCTACAGGGCCAAGGATCGGATGAACACTGAAGCTTTCTTT
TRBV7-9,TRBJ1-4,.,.,CASSLGAANNEKLFF,TGTGCCAGCAGCTTAGGGGCAGCCAATAATGAAAAACTGTTTTTT
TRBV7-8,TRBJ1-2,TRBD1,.,CASSLEGAGGKTRDGYTF,TGTGCCAGCAGCTTAGAAGGGGCAGGGGGCAAAACCAGGGATGGCTACACCTTC
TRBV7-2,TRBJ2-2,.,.,CASSPPRGGAWNTGELFF,TGTGCCAGCAGCCCGCCTAGGGGGGGGGCCTGGAACACCGGGGAGCTGTTTTTT